The 10 T cell receptor beta chains in this list originate from one sample, sequenced in a study of blood T cells in healthy people across ages. PCR was performed a second time for roughly 7 to 12 cycles using a sample-barcoded 5' primer and a J-beta primer mix. TCRdb reprocessed the 5' RACE reads with MiXCR, giving one entry per CDR3 protein. The sample has approximately 800,000 distinct CDR3 sequences, roughly 64% seen once; the top ten hold roughly 20%. Sequenced: blood. Receptors originate from a man aged 25-45 years in good health.

This clonotype was observed a handful of times. The V gene is TRBV5-1, the J gene TRBJ2-4; unclear D gene. V dropped 0 bases and J dropped 6 bases, with 7 bases sitting between them. Germline CDR1 and CDR2: SGHRS and YFSETQ. This CDR3 comprises 13 residues. CDR3 region: CASSLDGRNIQYF. The DNA of the CDR3 is TGCGCCAGCAGCTTGGACGGACGAAACATTCAGTACTTC.

The genes are TRBV29-1 and TRBJ2-1, with D possibly being TRBD2 (7 bases). Germline V gene data show CDR1 as SQVTM and CDR2 as ANQGSEA. The V gene lost 4 bases and the J gene lost 2 bases, with 15 bases spanning the gap. The CDR3 is 15 residues long. This CDR3 reads CSVVGGRDPYNEQFF. The CDR3 nucleotides read TGCAGCGTTGTAGGGGGGAGGGACCCCTACAATGAGCAGTTCTTC.

This chain connects TRBV7-2 to TRBJ2-7; TRBD2 might be the D (6 bases). V was clipped by 5 bases and J by 5 bases, with 16 bases between them. Germline CDR1 reads SGHTA; CDR2 reads FQGNSA. The CDR3 runs 14 residues. The CDR3 region is CASSGDGSFNEQYF. The CDR3 DNA is TGTGCCAGCAGCGGGGACGGGAGTTTCAACGAGCAGTACTTC. Full variable domain (missing parts from reference TRBV7-2 and TRBJ2-7): GAGVSQSPSNKVTEKGKDVELRCDPISGHTALYWYRQSLGQGLEFLIYFQGNSAPDKSGLPSDRFSAERTGGSVSTLTIQRTQQEDSAVYLCASSGDGSFNEQYFGPGTRLTVT.

The CDR3 DNA is TGCAGTGCTGGACAGGGTCGCGAGCAGTACTTC. It encodes CSAGQGREQYF. The chain is built from TRBV20-1 and TRBJ2-7; 8 bases are a match to TRBD1. Germline values: CDR1 DFQATT, CDR2 SNEGSKA (reference sequence). This CDR3 contains 11 residues. With V trimmed by 5 bases and J by 6 bases, 3 bases remained unmatched.

This clonotype was seen a few times. This chain uses TRBV7-9 with TRBJ2-7; no reliable D call. The V and J ends lost 1 base and 3 bases respectively, with 10 bases between them. The CDR3 is 14 residues long. Germline CDR1 is SEHNR and CDR2 is FQNEAQ (reference sequence). The CDR3 sequence: CASSLGGPIYEQYF. The CDR3 DNA sequence: TGTGCCAGCAGCTTAGGAGGACCGATCTACGAGCAGTACTTC.

This rearrangement joins TRBV4-2 to TRBJ2-4; D gene uncertain. With the DNA end fitting TRBJ2-7 better, the J assignment may be wrong. CDR1 and CDR2 (germline): LGHNA, YNFKEQ. The CDR3 spans 15 residues. DNA for the CDR3: TGTGCCAGCAGCCATGATTTGGTCGGCAGCTACGAGCAGTACTTC. Amino acid sequence: CASSHDLVGSYEQYF.

The J gene is TRBJ2-5, the V gene TRBV20-1; TRBD2 matches 7 bases. The tail of the sequence fits TRBJ2-7 better, so the J call may be wrong. This CDR3 contains 13 residues. Germline V lookup: CDR1 DFQATT, CDR2 SNEGSKA (reference sequence). The CDR3 sequence: CRPDTSERYEQYF. The CDR3 region has the DNA TGCAGACCGGATACTAGCGAAAGATACGAGCAGTACTTC.

About this clonotype itself: The junction departs from germline at one end; a sequencing error may be responsible. The chain combines TRBV20-1 with TRBJ2-5, with 8 nucleotides matching TRBD1. This CDR3 comprises 13 residues. CDR1 is DFQATT, CDR2 SNEGSKA, per germline (reference sequence). This CDR3 reads CSAIRDRQETRYF. The CDR3, as DNA: TGCAGTGCTATCCGGGACAGGCAAGAGACCCGGTACTTC.

The chain couples TRBV30 to TRBJ1-2, with D tentatively TRBD1 (6 bases). Trimming pared 1 base from V and 7 bases from J, leaving 7 bases between. Germline-derived CDR1 and CDR2 are GTSNPN and SVGIG (reference sequence). The CDR3 is 11 amino acids. CDR3 in DNA: TGTGCCTGGAGTGGGGGGCTTGGCTACACCTTC. Its translation: CAWSGGLGYTF.

The genes are TRBV20-1 and TRBJ2-1; D call uncertain. V lost 3 bases to trimming and J lost 2 bases, with 14 bases between them. The CDR3 is 15 residues long. CDR1 DFQATT and CDR2 SNEGSKA come from the germline V gene (reference sequence). The CDR3 loop is CSASLSRVPYNEQFF. The CDR3 nucleotides read TGCAGTGCTAGTCTATCCCGGGTTCCCTACAATGAGCAGTTCTTC.